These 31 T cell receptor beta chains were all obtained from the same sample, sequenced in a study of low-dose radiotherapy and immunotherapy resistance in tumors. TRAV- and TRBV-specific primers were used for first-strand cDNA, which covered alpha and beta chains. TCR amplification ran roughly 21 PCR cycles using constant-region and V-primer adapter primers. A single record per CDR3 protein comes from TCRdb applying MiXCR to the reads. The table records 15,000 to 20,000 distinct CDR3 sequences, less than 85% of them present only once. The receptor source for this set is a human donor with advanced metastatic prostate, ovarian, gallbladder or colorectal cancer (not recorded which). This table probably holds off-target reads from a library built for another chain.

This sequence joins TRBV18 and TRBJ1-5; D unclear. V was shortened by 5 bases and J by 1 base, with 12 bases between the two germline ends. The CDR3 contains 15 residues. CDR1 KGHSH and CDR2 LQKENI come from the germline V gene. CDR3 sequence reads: CASSTLGGSNQPQHF. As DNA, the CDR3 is TGTGCCAGCTCAACCCTCGGAGGGAGCAATCAGCCCCAGCATTTT.

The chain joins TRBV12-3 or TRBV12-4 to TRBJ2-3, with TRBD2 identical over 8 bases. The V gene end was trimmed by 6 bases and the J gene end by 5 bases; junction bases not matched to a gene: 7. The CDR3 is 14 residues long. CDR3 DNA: TGTGCCAGCAGGCGAGCGGGAGCGGAAGATACGCAGTATTTT. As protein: CASRRAGAEDTQYF.

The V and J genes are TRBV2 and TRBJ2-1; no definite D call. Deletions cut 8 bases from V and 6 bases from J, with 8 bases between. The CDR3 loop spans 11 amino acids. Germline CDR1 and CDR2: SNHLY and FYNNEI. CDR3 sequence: CASEIGNEQFF. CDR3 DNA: TGTGCCAGCGAGATAGGCAATGAGCAGTTCTTC.

The CDR3 nucleotides read TGTGCCACCAGTAATCGGCAGGGAGGCAATCAGCCCCAGCATTTT. Protein sequence: CATSNRQGGNQPQHF. The rearrangement joins TRBV15 to TRBJ1-5; D might be TRBD1 (5 bases). The CDR3 has 15 amino acids. The V gene's germline CDR1 is LNHNV and CDR2 YYDKDF (reference sequence). V was cut by 6 bases and J by 2 bases, with 14 bases left in between. The full variable domain, rest sourced from reference TRBV15 and TRBJ1-5, is DAMVIQNPRYQVTQFGKPVTLSCSQTLNHNVMYWYQQKSSQAPKLLFHYYDKDFNNEADTPDNFQSRRPNTSFCFLDIRSPGLGDTAMYLCATSNRQGGNQPQHFGDGTRLSIL.

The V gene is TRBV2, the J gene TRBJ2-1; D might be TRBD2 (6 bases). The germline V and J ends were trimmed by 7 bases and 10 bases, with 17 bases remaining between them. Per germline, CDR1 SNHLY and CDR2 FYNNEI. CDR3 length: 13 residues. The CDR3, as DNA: TGTGCCAGCAACATTATCACGGGGGAGGAGCAGTTCTTC. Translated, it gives CASNIITGEEQFF.

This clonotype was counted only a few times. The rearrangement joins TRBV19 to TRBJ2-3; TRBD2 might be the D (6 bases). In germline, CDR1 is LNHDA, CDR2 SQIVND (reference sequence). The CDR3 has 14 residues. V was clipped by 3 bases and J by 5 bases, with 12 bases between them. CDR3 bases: TGTGCCAGTAGTATCACTGGGGAGGTAGATACGCAGTATTTT. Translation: CASSITGEVDTQYF. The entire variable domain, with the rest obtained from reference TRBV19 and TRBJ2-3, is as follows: DGGITQSPKYLFRKEGQNVTLSCEQNLNHDAMYWYRQDPGQGLRLIYYSQIVNDFQKGDIAEGYSVSREKKESFPLTVTSAQKNPTAFYLCASSITGEVDTQYFGPGTRLTVL.

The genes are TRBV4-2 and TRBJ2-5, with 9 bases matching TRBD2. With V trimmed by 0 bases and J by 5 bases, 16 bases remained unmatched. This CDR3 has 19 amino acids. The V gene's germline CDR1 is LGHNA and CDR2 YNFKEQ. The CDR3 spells CASSQDLIRRGGAQETQYF. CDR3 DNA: TGTGCCAGCAGCCAAGATCTGATCAGGCGGGGGGGCGCACAGGAGACCCAGTACTTC.

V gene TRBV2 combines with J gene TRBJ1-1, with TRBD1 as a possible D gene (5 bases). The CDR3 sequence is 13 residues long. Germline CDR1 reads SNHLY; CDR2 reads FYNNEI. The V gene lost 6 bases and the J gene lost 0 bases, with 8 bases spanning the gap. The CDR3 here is CASRLTVNTEAFF. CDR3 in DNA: TGTGCCAGCAGGTTGACAGTGAACACTGAAGCTTTCTTT.

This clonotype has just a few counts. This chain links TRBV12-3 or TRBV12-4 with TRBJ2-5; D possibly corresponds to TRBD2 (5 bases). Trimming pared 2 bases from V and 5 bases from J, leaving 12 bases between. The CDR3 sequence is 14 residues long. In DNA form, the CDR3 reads TGTGCCAGCAGTTTAATGGCTAGCAGGGAGACCCAGTACTTC. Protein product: CASSLMASRETQYF.

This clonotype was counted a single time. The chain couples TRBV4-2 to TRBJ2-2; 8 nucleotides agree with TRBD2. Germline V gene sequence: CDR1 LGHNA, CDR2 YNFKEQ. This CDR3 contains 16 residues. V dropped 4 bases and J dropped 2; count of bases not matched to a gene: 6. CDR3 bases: TGTGCCAGCAGCCCATTAGCGGGGTCCAACACCGGGGAGCTGTTTTTT. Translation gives CASSPLAGSNTGELFF.

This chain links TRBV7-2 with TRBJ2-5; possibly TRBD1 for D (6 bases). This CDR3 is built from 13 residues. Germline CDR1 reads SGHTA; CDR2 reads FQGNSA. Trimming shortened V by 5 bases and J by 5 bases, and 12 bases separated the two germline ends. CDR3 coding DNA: TGTGCCAGCAGCCGACAGGTGCGGGAGACCCAGTACTTC. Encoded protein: CASSRQVRETQYF.

CDR3: CASSIAGLAREFAETQYF. The CDR3 DNA sequence: TGTGCCAGCAGTATAGCGGGACTAGCCCGGGAGTTTGCGGAGACCCAGTACTTC. This sequence joins TRBV28 and TRBJ2-5; the match to TRBD2 covers 9 bases. The ends lost 5 bases at V and 5 bases at J; junction bases unmatched: 18. The germline V gene encodes CDR1 MDHEN and CDR2 SYDVKM. The CDR3 spans 18 residues.

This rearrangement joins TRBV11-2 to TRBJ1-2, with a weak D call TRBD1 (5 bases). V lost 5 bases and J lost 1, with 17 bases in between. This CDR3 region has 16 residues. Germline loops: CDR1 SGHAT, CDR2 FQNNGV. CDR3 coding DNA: TGTGCCAGCAGCCCTCCCCCAGGGTTGATTAACTATGGCTACACCTTC. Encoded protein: CASSPPPGLINYGYTF.

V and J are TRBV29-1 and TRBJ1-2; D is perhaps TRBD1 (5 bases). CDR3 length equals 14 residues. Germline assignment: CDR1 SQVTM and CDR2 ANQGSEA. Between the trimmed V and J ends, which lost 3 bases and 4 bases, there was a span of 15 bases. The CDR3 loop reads CSVDSTGAFYGYTF. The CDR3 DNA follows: TGCAGCGTTGACTCTACAGGTGCCTTCTATGGCTACACCTTC.

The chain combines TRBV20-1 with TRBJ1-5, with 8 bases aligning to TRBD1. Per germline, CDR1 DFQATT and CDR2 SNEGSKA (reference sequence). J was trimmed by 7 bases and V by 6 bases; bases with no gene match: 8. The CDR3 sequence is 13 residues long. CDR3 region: CSAPSTGEQPQHF. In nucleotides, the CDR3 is TGCAGTGCACCCTCGACAGGGGAACAGCCCCAGCATTTT.

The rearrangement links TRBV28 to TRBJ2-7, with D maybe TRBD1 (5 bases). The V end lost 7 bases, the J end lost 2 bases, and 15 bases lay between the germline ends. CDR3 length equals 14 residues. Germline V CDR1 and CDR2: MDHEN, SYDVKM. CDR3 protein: CASTLKPGPYEQYF. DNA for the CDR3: TGTGCCAGCACTCTCAAACCAGGGCCCTACGAGCAGTACTTC.

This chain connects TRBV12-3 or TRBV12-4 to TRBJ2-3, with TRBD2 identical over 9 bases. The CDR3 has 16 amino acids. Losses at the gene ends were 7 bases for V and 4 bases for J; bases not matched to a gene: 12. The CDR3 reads CASISGLAGLADTQYF. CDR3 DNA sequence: TGTGCCAGCATTTCGGGACTAGCCGGTCTCGCAGATACGCAGTATTTT.

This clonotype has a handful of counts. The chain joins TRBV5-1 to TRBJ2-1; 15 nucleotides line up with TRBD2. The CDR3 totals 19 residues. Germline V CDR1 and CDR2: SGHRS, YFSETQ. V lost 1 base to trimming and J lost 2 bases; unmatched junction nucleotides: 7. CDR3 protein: CASSLPPGLAGGPYNEQFF. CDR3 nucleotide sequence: TGCGCCAGCAGCTTGCCTCCCGGACTAGCGGGAGGGCCCTACAATGAGCAGTTCTTC.

CDR3 in DNA: TGCAGTGCTAGAGATGAGCGGGAGGATCGGGACACAGATACGCAGTATTTT. Amino acids: CSARDEREDRDTDTQYF. V and J are TRBV20-1 and TRBJ2-3; 9 bases map to TRBD2. The germline CDR1 and CDR2 sequences are DFQATT and SNEGSKA (reference sequence). Trimming took 0 bases from V and 2 from J; bases not matched to a gene: 9. The CDR3 extends over 17 amino acids.

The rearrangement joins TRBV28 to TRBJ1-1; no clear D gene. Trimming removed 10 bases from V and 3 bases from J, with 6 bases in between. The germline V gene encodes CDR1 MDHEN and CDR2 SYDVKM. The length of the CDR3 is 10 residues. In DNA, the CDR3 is TGTGCCACGCAGGACACTGAAGCTTTCTTT. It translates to CATQDTEAFF.

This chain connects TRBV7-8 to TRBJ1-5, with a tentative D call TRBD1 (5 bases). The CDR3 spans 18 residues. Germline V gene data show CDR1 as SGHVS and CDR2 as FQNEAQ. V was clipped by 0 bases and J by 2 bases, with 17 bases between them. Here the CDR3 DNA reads TGTGCCAGCAGCTTAGCCCCAAAATGGGACCAAGGCAATCAGCCCCAGCATTTT. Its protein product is CASSLAPKWDQGNQPQHF.

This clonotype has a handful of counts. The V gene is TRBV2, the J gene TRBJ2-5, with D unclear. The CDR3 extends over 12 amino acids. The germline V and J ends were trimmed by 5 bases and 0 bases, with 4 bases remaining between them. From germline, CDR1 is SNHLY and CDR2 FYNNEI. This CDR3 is CASSLNQETQYF. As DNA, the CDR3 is TGTGCCAGCAGTTTGAACCAAGAGACCCAGTACTTC.

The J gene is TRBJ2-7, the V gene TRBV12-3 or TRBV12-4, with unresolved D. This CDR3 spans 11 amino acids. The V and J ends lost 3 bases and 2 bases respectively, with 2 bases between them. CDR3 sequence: CASSFAYEQYF. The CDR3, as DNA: TGTGCCAGCAGTTTTGCCTACGAGCAGTACTTC.

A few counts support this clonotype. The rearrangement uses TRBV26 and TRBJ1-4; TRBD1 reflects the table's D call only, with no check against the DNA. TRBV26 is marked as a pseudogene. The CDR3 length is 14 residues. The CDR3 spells CASSRAGGNEKLFF. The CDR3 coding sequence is TGTGCCAGCAGCAGGGCAGGGGGCAATGAAAAACTGTTTTTT.

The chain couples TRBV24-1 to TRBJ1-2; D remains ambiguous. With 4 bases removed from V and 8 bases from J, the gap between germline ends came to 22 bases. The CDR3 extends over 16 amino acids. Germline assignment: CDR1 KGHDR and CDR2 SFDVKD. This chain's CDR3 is CATSDPTALNFKGYTF. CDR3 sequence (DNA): TGTGCCACCAGTGACCCCACAGCACTTAATTTTAAGGGCTACACCTTC.

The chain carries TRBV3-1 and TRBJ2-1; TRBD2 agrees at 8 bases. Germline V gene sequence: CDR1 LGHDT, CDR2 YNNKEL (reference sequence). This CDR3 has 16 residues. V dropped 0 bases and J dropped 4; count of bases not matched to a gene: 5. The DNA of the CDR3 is TGTGCCAGCAGCCAAGAGATGCCTAGCGGGTACAATGAGCAGTTCTTC. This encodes CASSQEMPSGYNEQFF.

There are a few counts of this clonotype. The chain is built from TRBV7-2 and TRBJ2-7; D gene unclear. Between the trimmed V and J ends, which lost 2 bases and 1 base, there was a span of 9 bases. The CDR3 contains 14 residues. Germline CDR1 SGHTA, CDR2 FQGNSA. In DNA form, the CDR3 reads TGTGCCAGCAGCTTATCTCTGGGATCCTACGAGCAGTACTTC. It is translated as CASSLSLGSYEQYF.

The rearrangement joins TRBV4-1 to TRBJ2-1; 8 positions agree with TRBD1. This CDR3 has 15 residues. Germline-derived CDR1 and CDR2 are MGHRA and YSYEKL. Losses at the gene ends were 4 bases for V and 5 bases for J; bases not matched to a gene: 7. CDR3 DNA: TGCGCCAGCAGCCGCCCGGGACAGGAAGACAATGAGCAGTTCTTC. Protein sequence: CASSRPGQEDNEQFF.

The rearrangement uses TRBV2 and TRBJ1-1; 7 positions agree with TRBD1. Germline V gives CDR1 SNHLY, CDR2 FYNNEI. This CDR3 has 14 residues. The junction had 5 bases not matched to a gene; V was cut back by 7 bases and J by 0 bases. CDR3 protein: CASTTDRLNTEAFF. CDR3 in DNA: TGTGCCAGCACCACGGACAGGTTGAACACTGAAGCTTTCTTT. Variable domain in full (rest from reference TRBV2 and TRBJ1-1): EPEVTQTPSHQVTQMGQEVILRCVPISNHLYFYWYRQILGQKVEFLVSFYNNEISEKSEIFDDQFSVERPDGSNFTLKIRSTKLEDSAMYFCASTTDRLNTEAFFGQGTRLTVV.

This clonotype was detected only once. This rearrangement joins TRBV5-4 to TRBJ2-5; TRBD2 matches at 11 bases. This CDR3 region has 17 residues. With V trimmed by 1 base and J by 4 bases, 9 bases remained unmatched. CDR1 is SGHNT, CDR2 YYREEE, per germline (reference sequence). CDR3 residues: CASSLLAGGVRGETQYF. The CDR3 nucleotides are TGTGCCAGCAGCTTGCTAGCGGGGGGAGTCCGGGGAGAGACCCAGTACTTC.

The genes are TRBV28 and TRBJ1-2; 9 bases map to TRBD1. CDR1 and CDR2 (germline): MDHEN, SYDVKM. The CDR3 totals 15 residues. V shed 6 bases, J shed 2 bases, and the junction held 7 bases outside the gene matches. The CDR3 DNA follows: TGTGCCAGCAGCCGGACAGGGGCAGCCAACTATGGCTACACCTTC. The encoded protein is CASSRTGAANYGYTF.